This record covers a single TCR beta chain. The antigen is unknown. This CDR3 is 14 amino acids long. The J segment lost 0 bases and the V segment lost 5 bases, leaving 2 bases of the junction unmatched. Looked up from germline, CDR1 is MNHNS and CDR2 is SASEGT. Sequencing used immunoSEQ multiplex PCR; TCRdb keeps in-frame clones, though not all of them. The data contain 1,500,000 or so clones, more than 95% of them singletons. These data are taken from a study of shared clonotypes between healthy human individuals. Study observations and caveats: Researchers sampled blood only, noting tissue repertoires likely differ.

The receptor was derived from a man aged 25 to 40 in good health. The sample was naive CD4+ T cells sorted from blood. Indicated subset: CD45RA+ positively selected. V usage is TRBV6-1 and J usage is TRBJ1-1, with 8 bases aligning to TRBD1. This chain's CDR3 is CASSWDRMNTEAFF. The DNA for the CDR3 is TGTGCCAGCAGTTGGGACAGGATGAACACTGAAGCTTTCTTT.